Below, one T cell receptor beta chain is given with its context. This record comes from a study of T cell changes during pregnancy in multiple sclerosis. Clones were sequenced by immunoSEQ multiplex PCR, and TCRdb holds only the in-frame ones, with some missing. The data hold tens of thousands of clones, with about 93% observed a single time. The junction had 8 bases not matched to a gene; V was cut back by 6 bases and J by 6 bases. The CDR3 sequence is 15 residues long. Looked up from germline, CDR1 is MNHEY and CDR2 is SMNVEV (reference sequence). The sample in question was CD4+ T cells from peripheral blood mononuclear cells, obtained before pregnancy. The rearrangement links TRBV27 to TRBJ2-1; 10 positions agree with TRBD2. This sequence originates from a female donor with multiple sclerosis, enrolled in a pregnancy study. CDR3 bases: TGTGCCAGCAGCTACTCAGCGGGAGGGAGCAATGAGCAGTTCTTC. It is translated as CASSYSAGGSNEQFF.